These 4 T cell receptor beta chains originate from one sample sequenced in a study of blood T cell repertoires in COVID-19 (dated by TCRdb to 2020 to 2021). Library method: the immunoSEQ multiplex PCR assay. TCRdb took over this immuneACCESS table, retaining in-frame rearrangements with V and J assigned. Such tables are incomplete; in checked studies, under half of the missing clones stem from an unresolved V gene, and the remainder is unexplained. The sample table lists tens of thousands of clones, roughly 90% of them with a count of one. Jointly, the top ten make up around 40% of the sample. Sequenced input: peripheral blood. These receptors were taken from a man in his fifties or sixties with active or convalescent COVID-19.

CDR3 in DNA: TGCGCCAGCAGCTTGGAGGGGGGGCATCAGCCCCAGCATTTT. This codes for CASSLEGGHQPQHF. The V and J genes are TRBV5-1 and TRBJ1-5; D perhaps matches TRBD1 (6 bases). Per germline, CDR1 SGHRS and CDR2 YFSETQ. V lost 0 bases and J 5 bases, leaving 9 bases between the germline ends. The CDR3 has 14 residues. Using reference TRBV5-1 and TRBJ1-5 for the parts outside the CDR3, the full variable domain is KAGVTQTPRYLIKTRGQQVTLSCSPISGHRSVSWYQQTPGQGLQFLFEYFSETQRNKGNFPGRFSGRQFSNSRSEMNVSTLELGDSALYLCASSLEGGHQPQHFGDGTRLSIL.

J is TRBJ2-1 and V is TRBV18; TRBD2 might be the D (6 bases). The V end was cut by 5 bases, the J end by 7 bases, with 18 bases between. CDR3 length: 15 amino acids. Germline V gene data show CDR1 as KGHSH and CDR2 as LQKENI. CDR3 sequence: CASSSRILRGNEQFF. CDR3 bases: TGTGCCAGCTCATCGCGTATTCTTCGGGGGAATGAGCAGTTCTTC. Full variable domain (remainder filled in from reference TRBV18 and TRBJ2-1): NAGVMQNPRHLVRRRGQEARLRCSPMKGHSHVYWYRQLPEEGLKFMVYLQKENIIDESGMPKERFSAEFPKEGPSILRIQQVVRGDSAAYFCASSSRILRGNEQFFGPGTRLTVL.

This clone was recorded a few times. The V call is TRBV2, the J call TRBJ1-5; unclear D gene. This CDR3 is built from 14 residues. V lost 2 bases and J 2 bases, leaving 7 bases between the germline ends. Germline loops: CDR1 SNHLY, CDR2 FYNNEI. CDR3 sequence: CASSENRGNQPQHF. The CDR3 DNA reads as TGTGCCAGCAGTGAAAACCGAGGCAATCAGCCCCAGCATTTT. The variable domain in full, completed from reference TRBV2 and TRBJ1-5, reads EPEVTQTPSHQVTQMGQEVILRCVPISNHLYFYWYRQILGQKVEFLVSFYNNEISEKSEIFDDQFSVERPDGSNFTLKIRSTKLEDSAMYFCASSENRGNQPQHFGDGTRLSIL.

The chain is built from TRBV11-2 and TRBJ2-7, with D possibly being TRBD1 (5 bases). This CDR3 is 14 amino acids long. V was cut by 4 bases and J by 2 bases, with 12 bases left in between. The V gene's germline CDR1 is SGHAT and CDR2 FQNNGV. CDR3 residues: CASSSHKQAYEQYF. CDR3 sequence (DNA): TGTGCCAGCAGCTCGCACAAACAGGCCTACGAGCAGTACTTC.